Below, one TCR beta chain is given with its context. The data originate from a study of blood T cell repertoires in COVID-19. Profiling relied on immunoSEQ multiplex PCR, and the TCRdb table lists in-frame clones only, not all of them. The sample yields under 80,000 clones, about 80% seen once. Germline V lookup: CDR1 SGHDT, CDR2 YYEEEE. V shed 0 bases and J shed 4 bases, with 5 bases lying between them. This CDR3 is 12 amino acids long. The sequence came from a man older than 75 with acute or convalescent COVID-19. V gene TRBV5-6 combines with J gene TRBJ2-7; no clear D gene. Sequenced material: peripheral blood. CDR3 sequence (DNA): TGTGCCAGCAGCTTGGCCCTGTACGAGCAGTACTTC. Its protein is CASSLALYEQYF.